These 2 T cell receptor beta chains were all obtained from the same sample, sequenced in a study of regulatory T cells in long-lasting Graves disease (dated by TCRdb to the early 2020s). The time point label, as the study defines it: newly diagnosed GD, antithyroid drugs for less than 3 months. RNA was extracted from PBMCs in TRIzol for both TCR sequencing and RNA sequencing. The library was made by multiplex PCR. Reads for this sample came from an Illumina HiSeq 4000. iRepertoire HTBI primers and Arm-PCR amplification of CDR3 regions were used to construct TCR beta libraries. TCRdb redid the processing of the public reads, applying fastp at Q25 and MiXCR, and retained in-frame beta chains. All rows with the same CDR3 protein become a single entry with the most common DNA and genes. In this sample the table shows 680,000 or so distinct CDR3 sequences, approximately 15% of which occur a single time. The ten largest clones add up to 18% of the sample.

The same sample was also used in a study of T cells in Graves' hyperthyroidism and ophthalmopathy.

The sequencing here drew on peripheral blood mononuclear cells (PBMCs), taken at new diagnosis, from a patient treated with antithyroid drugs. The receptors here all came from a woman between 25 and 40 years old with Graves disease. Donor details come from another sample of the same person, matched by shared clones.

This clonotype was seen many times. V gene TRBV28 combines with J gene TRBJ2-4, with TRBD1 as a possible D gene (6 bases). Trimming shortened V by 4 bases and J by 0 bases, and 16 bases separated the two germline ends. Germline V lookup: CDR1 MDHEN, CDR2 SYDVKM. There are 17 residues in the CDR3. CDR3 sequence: CASSSAGQYLAKNIQYF. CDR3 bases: TGTGCCAGCAGTTCGGCCGGACAGTACCTAGCCAAAAACATTCAGTACTTC.

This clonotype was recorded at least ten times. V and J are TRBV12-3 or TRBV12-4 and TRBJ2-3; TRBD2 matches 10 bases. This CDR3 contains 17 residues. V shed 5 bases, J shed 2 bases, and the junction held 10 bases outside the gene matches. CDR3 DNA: TGTGCCAGCAGTCTCGCCCCAGCGGGAGGGACCACAGATACGCAGTATTTT. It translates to CASSLAPAGGTTDTQYF.